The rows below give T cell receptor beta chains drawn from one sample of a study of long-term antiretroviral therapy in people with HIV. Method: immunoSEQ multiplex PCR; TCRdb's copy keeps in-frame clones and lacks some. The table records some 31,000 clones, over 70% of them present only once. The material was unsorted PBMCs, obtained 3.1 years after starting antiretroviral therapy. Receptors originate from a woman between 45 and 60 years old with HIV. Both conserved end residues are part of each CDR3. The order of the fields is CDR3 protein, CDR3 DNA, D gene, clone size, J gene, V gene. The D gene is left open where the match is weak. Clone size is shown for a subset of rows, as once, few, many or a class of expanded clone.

CDR3aa: CASSQAGAGYTF
CDR3nt: TGCGCCAGCAGCCAAGCAGGGGCCGGCTACACCTTC
d_gene: NA
abundance: NA
j_gene: TRBJ1-2
v_gene: TRBV4-1

CDR3aa: CASSINSRAETQYF
CDR3nt: TGTGCCAGCAGCATAAATTCCCGAGCAGAGACCCAGTACTTC
d_gene: NA
abundance: NA
j_gene: TRBJ2-5
v_gene: TRBV11-2

CDR3aa: CASSWTGAGELFF
CDR3nt: TGTGCCAGCAGCTGGACAGGGGCCGGGGAGCTGTTTTTT
d_gene: TRBD1
abundance: NA
j_gene: TRBJ2-2
v_gene: TRBV7-9

CDR3aa: CASSLSGSSGNTIYF
CDR3nt: TGCGCCAGCAGCTTGAGTGGGAGCTCTGGAAACACCATATATTTT
d_gene: NA
abundance: NA
j_gene: TRBJ1-3
v_gene: TRBV5-1

CDR3aa: CAWSPTGSQPQHF
CDR3nt: TGTGCCTGGAGCCCCACAGGGAGTCAGCCCCAGCATTTT
d_gene: NA
abundance: few
j_gene: TRBJ1-5
v_gene: TRBV30

CDR3aa: CASSLRPGGSNQPQHF
CDR3nt: TGTGCCAGCAGTCTAAGGCCCGGGGGGAGCAATCAGCCCCAGCATTTT
d_gene: NA
abundance: few
j_gene: TRBJ1-5
v_gene: TRBV2

CDR3aa: CAWTGPPGELFF
CDR3nt: TGTGCCTGGACAGGGCCCCCCGGGGAGCTGTTTTTT
d_gene: NA
abundance: NA
j_gene: TRBJ2-2
v_gene: TRBV30

CDR3aa: CASSLFTGTLSPLHF
CDR3nt: TGCGCCAGCAGCTTGTTTACAGGTACCCTCTCACCCCTCCACTTT
d_gene: NA
abundance: few
j_gene: TRBJ1-6
v_gene: TRBV5-1

CDR3aa: CASSITGKTEAFF
CDR3nt: TGTGCCAGTAGTATCACAGGGAAGACTGAAGCTTTCTTT
d_gene: NA
abundance: NA
j_gene: TRBJ1-1
v_gene: TRBV19

CDR3aa: CASSLKGQETQYF
CDR3nt: TGTGCCAGCAGCTTAAAGGGGCAAGAGACCCAGTACTTC
d_gene: NA
abundance: NA
j_gene: TRBJ2-5
v_gene: TRBV7-9

CDR3aa: CASSSLNDGLSPYEQYF
CDR3nt: TGTGCCAGCAGCTCCTTAAATGATGGACTTTCACCGTACGAGCAGTACTTC
d_gene: NA
abundance: NA
j_gene: TRBJ2-7
v_gene: TRBV5-6

CDR3aa: CASSYGTGGLNSPLHF
CDR3nt: TGTGCCAGCAGTTACGGGACAGGGGGCCTTAATTCACCCCTCCACTTT
d_gene: TRBD1
abundance: NA
j_gene: TRBJ1-6
v_gene: TRBV6-5

CDR3aa: CASRGTGENTEAFF
CDR3nt: TGTGCCAGCAGGGGGACAGGGGAGAACACTGAAGCTTTCTTT
d_gene: TRBD1
abundance: once
j_gene: TRBJ1-1
v_gene: TRBV2

CDR3aa: CSVETPGTGIYGYTF
CDR3nt: TGCAGCGTCGAGACTCCGGGGACAGGGATCTATGGCTACACCTTC
d_gene: TRBD1
abundance: once
j_gene: TRBJ1-2
v_gene: TRBV29-1

CDR3aa: CASSFSGGPDTQYF
CDR3nt: TGTGCCAGCAGCTTTAGCGGGGGGCCAGATACGCAGTATTTT
d_gene: TRBD2
abundance: NA
j_gene: TRBJ2-3
v_gene: TRBV7-2

CDR3aa: CASGTGQGNTEAFF
CDR3nt: TGCGCCAGCGGCACTGGACAGGGGAACACTGAAGCTTTCTTT
d_gene: TRBD1
abundance: once
j_gene: TRBJ1-1
v_gene: TRBV5-1

CDR3aa: CASSPDRGRQETQYF
CDR3nt: TGCGCCAGCAGCCCTGACAGGGGAAGACAAGAGACCCAGTACTTC
d_gene: TRBD1
abundance: NA
j_gene: TRBJ2-5
v_gene: TRBV5-1

CDR3aa: CASSLGPGDRVSNEQFF
CDR3nt: TGTGCCAGCAGCTTAGGTCCCGGGGACAGGGTTTCAAATGAGCAGTTCTTC
d_gene: TRBD1
abundance: NA
j_gene: TRBJ2-1
v_gene: TRBV11-2

CDR3aa: CASKGQGATEAFF
CDR3nt: TGTGCCAGCAAGGGCCAGGGGGCCACTGAAGCTTTCTTT
d_gene: TRBD1
abundance: NA
j_gene: TRBJ1-1
v_gene: TRBV25-1

CDR3aa: CSADQGGPHNEQFF
CDR3nt: TGCAGCGCCGACCAAGGGGGCCCGCACAATGAGCAGTTCTTC
d_gene: TRBD1
abundance: NA
j_gene: TRBJ2-1
v_gene: TRBV29-1

CDR3aa: CASSERGGERNTEAFF
CDR3nt: TGTGCCAGCAGTGAAAGGGGGGGGGAACGGAACACTGAAGCTTTCTTT
d_gene: NA
abundance: NA
j_gene: TRBJ1-1
v_gene: TRBV2

CDR3aa: CASSPVGGENIQYF
CDR3nt: TGCGCCAGCAGCCCCGTAGGGGGGGAAAACATTCAGTACTTC
d_gene: NA
abundance: NA
j_gene: TRBJ2-4
v_gene: TRBV5-1

CDR3aa: CASSAPLGQIEAFF
CDR3nt: TGTGCCAGCAGTGCTCCCCTCGGACAGATCGAAGCTTTCTTT
d_gene: NA
abundance: NA
j_gene: TRBJ1-1
v_gene: TRBV6-6

CDR3aa: CASTPDRDGLLNEKLFF
CDR3nt: TGTGCCAGTACCCCCGACCGGGACGGACTACTTAATGAAAAACTGTTTTTT
d_gene: NA
abundance: NA
j_gene: TRBJ1-4
v_gene: TRBV19

CDR3aa: CASGFGGGAGEQFF
CDR3nt: TGTGCTAGTGGTTTTGGCGGGGGGGCGGGCGAGCAGTTCTTC
d_gene: TRBD2
abundance: NA
j_gene: TRBJ2-1
v_gene: TRBV12-5

CDR3aa: CASRGGQARDQPQHF
CDR3nt: TGTGCCAGTAGGGGAGGACAGGCAAGGGATCAGCCCCAGCATTTT
d_gene: TRBD1
abundance: NA
j_gene: TRBJ1-5
v_gene: TRBV19

CDR3aa: CASSQGNTIYF
CDR3nt: TGTGCCAGCAGCCAAGGAAACACCATATATTTT
d_gene: NA
abundance: NA
j_gene: TRBJ1-3
v_gene: TRBV14